Listed below are T cell receptor beta chains from one sample, sequenced in a study of T cell responses to AZD1222 COVID-19 vaccine. Data came from immunoSEQ multiplex PCR; TCRdb stores just in-frame clones and leaves some out. Of roughly 150,000 clones listed, roughly nine tenths are singletons. Sequenced here: peripheral blood, sampled 28 days after the second AZD1222 dose. The receptors here all came from an adult who received the AZD1222 COVID-19 vaccine. CDR3s include the opening cysteine and the closing phenylalanine or tryptophan. Part of the rows lack a size; the others show once, few, many or a class for expanded clones.

j_call clone_size v_call cdr3_length cdr3_aa
TRBJ2-3 NA TRBV6-6 17 CASSLSSGRPRGDTQYF
TRBJ2-1 NA TRBV20-1 10 CSAVYNEQFF
TRBJ2-1 NA TRBV15 14 CATSRGLANNEQFF
TRBJ2-1 NA TRBV7-8 18 CASSLARLRDNSYNEQFF
TRBJ2-1 once TRBV7-3 20 CASSFRTGGRNINSYNEQFF
TRBJ2-4 NA TRBV6-1 13 CASSESNPLIQYF
TRBJ1-1 NA TRBV7-3 16 CASSSNPPGRNTEAFF
TRBJ1-1 NA TRBV7-9 14 CASSLADRRAEAFF
TRBJ2-1 NA TRBV7-2 15 CASSFMGLAGNEQFF
TRBJ1-4 NA TRBV5-4 13 CASSPAGNEKLFF
TRBJ2-7 NA TRBV27 15 CASSRAGTGPYEQYF
TRBJ2-7 few TRBV5-6 15 CASSSLGRPTYEQYF
TRBJ2-1 NA TRBV11-2 14 CASSLGERSNEQFF
TRBJ1-1 NA TRBV18 17 CASSHSPQVDRDTEAFF
TRBJ2-1 NA TRBV5-1 15 CASSFSGGGYNEQFF
TRBJ1-4 NA TRBV10-3 14 CAISESGGKEKLFF
TRBJ1-4 NA TRBV6-5 14 CASSQSGTVEKLFF
TRBJ2-7 NA TRBV18 14 CASSPTDSSYEQYF
TRBJ2-1 NA TRBV12-3/TRBV12-4 13 CASIRAGRAEQFF